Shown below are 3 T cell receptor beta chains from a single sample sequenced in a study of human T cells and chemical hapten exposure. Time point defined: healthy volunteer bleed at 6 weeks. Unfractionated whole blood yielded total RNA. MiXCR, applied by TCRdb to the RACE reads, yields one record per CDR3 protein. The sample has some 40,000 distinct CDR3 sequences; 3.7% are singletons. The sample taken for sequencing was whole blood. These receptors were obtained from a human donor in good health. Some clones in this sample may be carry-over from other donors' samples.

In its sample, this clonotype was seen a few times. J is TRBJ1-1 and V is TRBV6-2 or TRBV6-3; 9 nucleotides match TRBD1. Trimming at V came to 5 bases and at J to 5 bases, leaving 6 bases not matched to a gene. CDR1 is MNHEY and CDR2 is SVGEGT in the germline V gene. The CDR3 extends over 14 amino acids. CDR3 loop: CASSRQGDGTEAFF. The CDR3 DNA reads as TGTGCCAGCAGTCGACAGGGGGATGGTACTGAAGCTTTCTTT.

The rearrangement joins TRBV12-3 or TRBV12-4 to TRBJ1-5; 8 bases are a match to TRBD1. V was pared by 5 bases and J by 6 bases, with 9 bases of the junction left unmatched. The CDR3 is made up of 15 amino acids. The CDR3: CASSLLTGAGQPQHF. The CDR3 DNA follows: TGTGCCAGCAGTCTTTTGACAGGGGCCGGTCAGCCCCAGCATTTT.

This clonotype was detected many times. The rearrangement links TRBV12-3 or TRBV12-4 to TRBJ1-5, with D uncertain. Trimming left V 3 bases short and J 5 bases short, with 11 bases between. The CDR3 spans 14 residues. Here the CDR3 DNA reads TGTGCCAGCAGTTTGGGAGGGAATTATCAGCCCCAGCATTTT. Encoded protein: CASSLGGNYQPQHF.